Sequencing of this TCR beta chain was carried out in a study of blood T cell repertoires in COVID-19. At the level of the study: Acute and convalescent COVID-19 specimens originated in the United States, Italy and Spain. The analysed material was cDNA or gDNA that came from T cells, B-cell-depleted T cells, or PBMCs.

A few counts support this clone. In the study's own analysis: Using reference gene primer amplification, nucleated cell counts were estimated. Sequencing used immunoSEQ multiplex PCR; TCRdb keeps in-frame clones, though not all of them. The V and J calls and clone size were taken over from that table, and D and trimming were inferred from the DNA. The sample includes 150,000 to 200,000 clones, over 85% of them seen just once. CDR3 length equals 18 residues. Germline V lookup: CDR1 LNHDA, CDR2 SQIVND (reference sequence). The V and J ends lost 3 bases and 1 base, in that order; junction bases with no gene match: 12.

The sample was peripheral blood. The receptor was isolated from a man aged 55 to 70 with active or convalescent COVID-19. The chain couples TRBV19 to TRBJ1-2, with 9 positions matching TRBD1. The CDR3 sequence is CASSIGGGQGGFNYGYTF. The CDR3 bases are TGTGCCAGTAGTATTGGAGGGGGACAGGGAGGCTTTAACTATGGCTACACCTTC.